This TCR beta chain is from a study of T-cell memory formation after mild COVID-19. TCRdb called the 5' RACE reads again in MiXCR, with one record for every CDR3 protein. The table lists just under 150,000 distinct CDR3 sequences, under 25% of them singletons, with 2% to 2.5% in the top ten. The TCR was taken from an adult woman who had mild COVID-19 (a few samples of this study predate the infection). Cell type and time point are not known. The specimen sequenced was PBMCs or a T cell subset sorted from them (not recorded which).

CDR3 nucleotide sequence: TGCGCCAGCAGCTTGGAGGATGGCATCTATGGCTACACCTTC. This encodes CASSLEDGIYGYTF. This rearrangement joins TRBV5-1 to TRBJ1-2; D remains unclear. The CDR3 loop spans 14 amino acids. The germline V and J ends were trimmed by 0 bases and 4 bases, with 10 bases remaining between them. Germline V gene sequence: CDR1 SGHRS, CDR2 YFSETQ.